This paragraph covers one T cell receptor beta chain sequence. The CDR3 runs to 13 residues. Germline V gene data show CDR1 as SGHTA and CDR2 as FQGTGA. V lost 6 bases and J lost 8, with 16 bases in between. This sample is drawn from a study of T cells in Graves' hyperthyroidism and ophthalmopathy. Amplified TCR beta CDR3 regions derived from RNA transcripts. An initial round of RT-PCR targeting the TCR CDR3 relied on the HTBI primer set. TCRdb reprocessed the multiplex PCR reads via MiXCR and lists one record per CDR3 protein. Of just over 550,000 distinct CDR3 sequences listed, about 45% are singletons.

The TCR originated in a woman between 18 and 29 years old with Graves' hyperthyroidism. What was sequenced was peripheral blood or thyroid tissue (not recorded which). The rearrangement joins TRBV7-3 to TRBJ1-2; the D is unclear. CDR3 DNA sequence: TGTGCCAGCAGTTTTAGAGGGCCGGGCGGCTACACCTTC. Protein sequence: CASSFRGPGGYTF.